This TCR beta chain derives from a study of blood T cell repertoires in COVID-19. About the research overall: Material from acute and convalescent COVID-19 was sourced from the United States, Italy and Spain. The analysed material was cDNA or gDNA that came from T cells, B-cell-depleted T cells, or PBMCs.

Germline trimming cut 2 bases from V and 6 bases from J; bases unmatched to any gene: 12. Germline CDR1 SGHTA, CDR2 FQGTGA. The CDR3 is 17 residues long. This table comes from immunoSEQ multiplex PCR, and its TCRdb copy is limited to in-frame clones, with some not included. This table has some 16,000 clones, around 89% appearing once. This rearrangement joins TRBV7-3 to TRBJ2-4, with 8 bases aligning to TRBD2. Sequencing input: peripheral blood. This receptor was taken from a man older than 75 with acute or convalescent COVID-19. The CDR3: CASSLGLAGPGGNIQYF. The CDR3 DNA reads TGTGCCAGCAGCTTAGGTCTAGCGGGTCCCGGGGGAAACATTCAGTACTTC.